Below are 9 T cell receptor beta chains sequenced from a single sample in a study of OX40 agonist ivuxolimab in advanced cancers. Profiled with immunoSEQ multiplex PCR; TCRdb holds only in-frame clones, not every one. The sample consists of 48,000 or so clones, about 88% of them appearing once. Here the sequenced sample was CD4+ or CD8+ T cells sorted from blood, taken in a trial of the OX40 agonist ivuxolimab. The receptor source for this set is an adult with an advanced solid tumor such as melanoma, head and neck, liver or kidney cancer.

This chain connects TRBV7-9 to TRBJ2-3; 8 positions match TRBD2. This CDR3 has 16 residues. J lost 0 bases, V lost 5 bases, and 7 bases had no gene match. Germline V gene sequence: CDR1 SEHNR, CDR2 FQNEAQ (reference sequence). Written as DNA, the CDR3 is TGTGCCAGCAGCCAGGTACTAGCGGAAAGCACAGATACGCAGTATTTT. Amino acids: CASSQVLAESTDTQYF.

CDR3 nucleotides: TGTGCCATCAGCGCCGGGACAAACTCCTACGAGCAGTACTTC. It codes for CAISAGTNSYEQYF. The chain recombines TRBV10-3 with TRBJ2-7, with TRBD1 as a possible D gene (6 bases). In germline, CDR1 is ENHRY, CDR2 SYGVKD. The CDR3 is 14 amino acids. Trimming removed 6 bases from V and 0 bases from J, with 12 bases in between.

The chain combines TRBV5-6 with TRBJ1-6; D is uncertain. Between the trimmed V and J ends, which lost 4 bases and 0 bases, there was a span of 5 bases. From germline, CDR1 is SGHDT and CDR2 YYEEEE. The CDR3 is 14 amino acids. CDR3 amino acids: CASSRVSYNSPLHF. The CDR3 nucleotides read TGTGCCAGCAGCCGCGTCTCCTATAATTCACCCCTCCACTTT.

This chain links TRBV5-1 with TRBJ1-1; D may be TRBD1 (5 bases). Trimming stripped 4 bases from V and 4 bases from J, with 14 bases between. Germline CDR1 reads SGHRS; CDR2 reads YFSETQ. This CDR3 contains 14 residues. The CDR3 protein is CASSDQSGATEAFF. CDR3 in DNA: TGCGCCAGCAGCGACCAATCCGGGGCCACTGAAGCTTTCTTT.

Here the CDR3 reads CASSPWLAGDNEQFF. CDR3 nucleotide sequence: TGTGCCAGCAGCCCCTGGTTAGCGGGGGACAATGAGCAGTTCTTC. This chain links TRBV9 with TRBJ2-1, with TRBD2 matching over 9 bases. The CDR3 extends over 15 amino acids. The J segment lost 5 bases and the V segment lost 4 bases, leaving 7 bases of the junction unmatched. The germline V gene has CDR1 SGDLS and CDR2 YYNGEE.

The gene calls are TRBV25-1 and TRBJ2-7; 9 positions match TRBD1. J lost 2 bases, V lost 9 bases, and 5 bases had no gene match. The CDR3 runs 13 residues. Germline V gives CDR1 MGHDK, CDR2 SYGVNS. The CDR3 region has the DNA TGTGCCAGTCGGGACAGGGTTACCTACGAGCAGTACTTC. Protein product: CASRDRVTYEQYF.

The chain carries TRBV6-1 and TRBJ2-7; TRBD2 agrees at 8 bases. J was trimmed by 7 bases and V by 6 bases; bases with no gene match: 11. The CDR3 contains 14 residues. In germline, CDR1 is MNHNS, CDR2 SASEGT. CDR3 nucleotide sequence: TGTGCCAGCAGGCGACTAGCGCAAGCTGGGGAGCAGTACTTC. Translation: CASRRLAQAGEQYF.

In its sample, this clone was seen once. This chain links TRBV5-1 with TRBJ2-1; 9 nucleotides agree with TRBD2. The CDR3 spans 16 residues. In germline, CDR1 is SGHRS, CDR2 YFSETQ. V shed 0 bases and J 9 bases; nucleotides not matched to a gene: 10. CDR3 residues: CASSLAGGGRAVEQFF. DNA of the CDR3: TGCGCCAGCAGCTTGGCTGGAGGCGGGAGGGCCGTTGAGCAGTTCTTC. The variable domain in full, with the rest retrieved from reference TRBV5-1 and TRBJ2-1, is KAGVTQTPRYLIKTRGQQVTLSCSPISGHRSVSWYQQTPGQGLQFLFEYFSETQRNKGNFPGRFSGRQFSNSRSEMNVSTLELGDSALYLCASSLAGGGRAVEQFFGPGTRLTVL.

V is TRBV6-1 and J is TRBJ1-2, with a tentative D call TRBD1 (6 bases). Germline assignment: CDR1 MNHNS and CDR2 SASEGT. Trimming removed 5 bases from V and 7 bases from J, with 17 bases in between. The CDR3 covers 14 residues. CDR3 bases: TGTGCCAGCAGTACCACACAACAGGGATCTGGCTACACCTTC. Translation: CASSTTQQGSGYTF.